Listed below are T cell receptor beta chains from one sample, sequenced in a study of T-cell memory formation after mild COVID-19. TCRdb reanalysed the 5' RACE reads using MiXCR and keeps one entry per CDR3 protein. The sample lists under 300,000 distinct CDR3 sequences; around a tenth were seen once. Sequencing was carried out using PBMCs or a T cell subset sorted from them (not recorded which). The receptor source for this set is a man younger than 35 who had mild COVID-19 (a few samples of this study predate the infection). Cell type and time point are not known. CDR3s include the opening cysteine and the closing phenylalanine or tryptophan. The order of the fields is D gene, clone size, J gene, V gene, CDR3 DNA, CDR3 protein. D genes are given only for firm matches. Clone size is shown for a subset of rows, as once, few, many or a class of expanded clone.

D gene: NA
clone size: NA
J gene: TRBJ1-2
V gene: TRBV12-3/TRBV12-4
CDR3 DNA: TGTGCCAGCAGTTTGCAGGGGAGGTATGGCTACACCTTC
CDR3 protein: CASSLQGRYGYTF

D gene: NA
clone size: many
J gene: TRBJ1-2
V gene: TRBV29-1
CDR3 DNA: TGCAGCGCTCGGGGCGCGGACTATGGCTACACCTTC
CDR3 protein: CSARGADYGYTF

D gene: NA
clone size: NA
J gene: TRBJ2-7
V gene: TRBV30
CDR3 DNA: TGTGCCTGGAGCCGCCCGGGACACGTCTTCTACGAGCAGTACTTC
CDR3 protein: CAWSRPGHVFYEQYF

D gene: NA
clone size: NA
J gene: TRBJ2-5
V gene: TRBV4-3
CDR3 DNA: TGCGCCAGCAGCCGAGGATTCGGGACCCAGTACTTC
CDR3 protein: CASSRGFGTQYF

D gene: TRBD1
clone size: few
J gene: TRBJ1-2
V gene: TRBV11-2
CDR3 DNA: TGTGCCAGCAGCTCTCACAGGGGGGCCAGGTTTTATGGCTACACCTTC
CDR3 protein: CASSSHRGARFYGYTF

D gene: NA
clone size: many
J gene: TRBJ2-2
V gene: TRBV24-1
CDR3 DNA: TGTGCCACCAGTGACGGGGGAAACACCGGGGAGCTGTTTTTT
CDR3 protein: CATSDGGNTGELFF

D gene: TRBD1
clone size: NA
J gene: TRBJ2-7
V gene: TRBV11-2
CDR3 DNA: TGTGCCAGCAGCTTAGGACAGGGGGTCGACGAGCAGTACTTC
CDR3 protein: CASSLGQGVDEQYF

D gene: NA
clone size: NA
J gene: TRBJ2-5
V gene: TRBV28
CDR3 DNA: TGTGCCAGCAGTCGGTGGCGGGGACAAGAGACCCAGTACTTC
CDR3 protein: CASSRWRGQETQYF

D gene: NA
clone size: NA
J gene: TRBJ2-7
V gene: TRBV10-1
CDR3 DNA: TGCGCCAGCAGTGAGTCGGGGGTCTTACACGAGCAGTACTTC
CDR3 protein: CASSESGVLHEQYF

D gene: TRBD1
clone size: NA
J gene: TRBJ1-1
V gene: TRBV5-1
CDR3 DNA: TGCGCCAGCAGCTCGGCCGGGACAGGGCGAGGGACTGAAGCTTTCTTT
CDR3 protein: CASSSAGTGRGTEAFF

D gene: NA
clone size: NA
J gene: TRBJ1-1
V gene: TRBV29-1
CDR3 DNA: TGCAGCGTGTTGGACACGAACACTGAAGCTTTCTTT
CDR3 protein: CSVLDTNTEAFF

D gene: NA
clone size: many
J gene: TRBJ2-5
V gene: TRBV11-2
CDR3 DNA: TGTGCCACCTCAACAGGGTCGGTCGTCGAGACCCAGTACTTC
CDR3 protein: CATSTGSVVETQYF

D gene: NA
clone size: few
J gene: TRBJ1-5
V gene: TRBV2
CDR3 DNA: TGTGCCAGCAGTACAGGGAATGAATGGCAGCCCCAGCATTTT
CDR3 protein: CASSTGNEWQPQHF

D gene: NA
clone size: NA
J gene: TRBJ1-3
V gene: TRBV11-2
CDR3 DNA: TGTGCCAGCAGCCAGGGGTCGAAGGGAAACACCATATATTTT
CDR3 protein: CASSQGSKGNTIYF

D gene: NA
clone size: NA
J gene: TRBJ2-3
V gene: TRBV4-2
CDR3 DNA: TGTGCCAGCAGCCAAGGGGCAGCTGGGGATACGCAGTATTTT
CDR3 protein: CASSQGAAGDTQYF

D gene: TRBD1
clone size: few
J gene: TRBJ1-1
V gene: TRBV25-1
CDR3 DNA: TGTGCCAGCAGTGAATCGACAGGGGCCACTGAAGCTTTCTTT
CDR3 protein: CASSESTGATEAFF

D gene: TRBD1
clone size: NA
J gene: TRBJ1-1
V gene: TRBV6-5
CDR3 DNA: TGTGCCAGCAGTTACTCGGGACAGGCGGACACTGAAGCTTTCTTT
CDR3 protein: CASSYSGQADTEAFF

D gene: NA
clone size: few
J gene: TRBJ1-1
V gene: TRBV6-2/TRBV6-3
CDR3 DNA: TGTGCCAGCAGCCTCCGACAGGACCATGAAGCTTTCTTT
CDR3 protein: CASSLRQDHEAFF

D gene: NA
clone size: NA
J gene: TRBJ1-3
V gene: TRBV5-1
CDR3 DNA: TGCGCCAGCAGCATCACCGGGGTCTCTGGAAACACCATATATTTT
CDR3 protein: CASSITGVSGNTIYF

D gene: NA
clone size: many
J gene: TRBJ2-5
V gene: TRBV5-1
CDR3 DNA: TGCGCCAGCAGCTTGGAGGCTACACAAGAGACCCAGTACTTC
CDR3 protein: CASSLEATQETQYF

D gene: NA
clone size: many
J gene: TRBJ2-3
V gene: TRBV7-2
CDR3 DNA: TGTGCCAGCAGCTTTCGGGCTAGCACAGATACGCAGTATTTT
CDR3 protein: CASSFRASTDTQYF

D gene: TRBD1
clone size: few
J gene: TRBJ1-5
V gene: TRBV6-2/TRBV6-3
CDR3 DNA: TGTGCCAGCACTGACAGGGCCCATCAGCCCCAGCATTTT
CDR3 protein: CASTDRAHQPQHF

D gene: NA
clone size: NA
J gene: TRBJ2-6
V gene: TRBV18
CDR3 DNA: TGTGCCAGCTCACCGAGGGCAGCGACCTCTGGGGCCAACGTCCTGACTTTC
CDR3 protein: CASSPRAATSGANVLTF

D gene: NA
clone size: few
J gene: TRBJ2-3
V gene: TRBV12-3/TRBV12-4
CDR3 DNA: TGTGCCAGCAGGCCGTCTAGGCGACGGATGACAGATACGCAGTATTTT
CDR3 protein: CASRPSRRRMTDTQYF

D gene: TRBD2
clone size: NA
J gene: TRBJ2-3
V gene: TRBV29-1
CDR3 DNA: TGCAGCGTTGTTTGGCGGGGGTTCACAGATACGCAGTATTTT
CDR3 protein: CSVVWRGFTDTQYF

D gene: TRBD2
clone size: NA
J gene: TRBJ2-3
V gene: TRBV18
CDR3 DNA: TGTGCCAGCTCAACCCCCCAGCGGGGGGGCGACACAGATACGCAGTATTTT
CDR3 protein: CASSTPQRGGDTDTQYF

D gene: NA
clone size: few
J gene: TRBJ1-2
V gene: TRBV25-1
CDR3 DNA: TGTGCCAGCAGTGAATGGGGCCTCGAAGCGGGCTACACCTTC
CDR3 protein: CASSEWGLEAGYTF

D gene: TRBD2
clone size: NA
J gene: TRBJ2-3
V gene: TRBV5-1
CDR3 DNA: TGCGCCACGGGACTAGCGGGGACCAGCACAGATACGCAGTATTTT
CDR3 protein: CATGLAGTSTDTQYF

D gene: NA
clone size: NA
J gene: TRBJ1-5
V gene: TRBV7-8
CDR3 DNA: TGTGCCAGCAGCCCACAGGTAAACAATCAGCCCCAGCATTTT
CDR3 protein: CASSPQVNNQPQHF